The 19 T cell receptor beta chains presented below share a single source sample, sequenced in a study of T cell repertoires in cytomegalovirus infection. Their antigens remain unidentified. Each CDR3 protein gets one entry after TCRdb re-called the reads with MiXCR. Among fewer than 850,000 distinct CDR3 sequences, approximately 32% were seen once, and the ten largest hold about 12%. The specimen comprised cultured CD8+ T cells from PBMCs, sampled from culture after CMV antigen stimulation. The origin of the receptors is a human donor in good health (CMV status not recorded). Some clones in this sample may be carry-over from other donors' samples.

There are a few counts of this clonotype. This chain links TRBV7-6 with TRBJ2-4; 8 positions agree with TRBD1. V shed 5 bases and J 0 bases; nucleotides not matched to a gene: 12. Per the germline V gene, CDR1 is SGHVS and CDR2 is FNYEAQ. The CDR3 is 18 amino acids. CDR3 loop: CASSPGQATPLAKNIQYF. CDR3 DNA: TGTGCCAGCAGCCCGGGACAGGCGACTCCCCTAGCCAAAAACATTCAGTACTTC.

This clonotype was seen many times. Mismatch with germline at one junction end may stem from a read error. The chain has TRBV12-3 or TRBV12-4 and TRBJ2-2; D may be TRBD2 (6 bases). The CDR3 is 13 amino acids. CDR3 DNA sequence: TGTGCTAGCAGCTTGGAGGGCACCGGGGAGCTGTTTTTT. This sequence encodes CASSLEGTGELFF.

CDR3 sequence: CASSLESRQGAINEQFF. CDR3 in DNA: TGTGCCAGCAGCTTAGAATCCAGACAGGGGGCAATCAATGAGCAGTTCTTC. The rearrangement uses TRBV7-4 and TRBJ2-1; 10 bases fit TRBD1. V lost 1 base, J lost 6 bases, and 9 bases stayed unmatched. From germline, CDR1 is SGHVT and CDR2 SQSDAQ. This CDR3 contains 17 residues.

This clonotype was detected once. Mismatch with germline at one junction end may stem from a read error. The chain carries TRBV12-3 or TRBV12-4 and TRBJ1-2; a weak D match, TRBD1 (6 bases). The CDR3 runs to 14 residues. For the CDR3, the DNA is TGTGCCAGCAGTTTCCCAGGGGCCGTCTATGGCTATAGCTTC. Translating it yields CASSFPGAVYGYSF.

The rearrangement joins TRBV7-8 to TRBJ1-5; the D gene is possibly TRBD1 (5 bases). This CDR3 contains 16 residues. V was clipped by 6 bases and J by 3 bases, with 18 bases between them. Germline-derived CDR1 and CDR2 are SGHVS and FQNEAQ. This CDR3 reads CASSYVGGEINQPQHF. The CDR3 DNA is TGTGCCAGCAGTTACGTCGGGGGAGAAATCAATCAGCCCCAGCATTTT.

At least ten counts were recorded for this clonotype. The chain recombines TRBV6-5 with TRBJ1-2; D is ambiguous. The V end was cut by 0 bases, the J end by 6 bases, with 8 bases between. This CDR3 region has 13 residues. Germline V gene data show CDR1 as MNHEY and CDR2 as SVGAGI. CDR3 loop: CASSYSAYDGYTF. The CDR3 DNA follows: TGTGCCAGCAGTTACTCGGCGTATGATGGCTACACCTTC.

V is TRBV4-1 and J is TRBJ1-1; no clear D. The CDR3 totals 15 residues. Germline CDR1 MGHRA, CDR2 YSYEKL. The V end lost 2 bases, the J end lost 1 base, and 11 bases lay between the germline ends. CDR3 sequence: CASSQSGRENTEAFF. CDR3 in DNA: TGCGCCAGCAGCCAATCCGGACGGGAGAACACTGAAGCTTTCTTT.

This chain uses TRBV27 with TRBJ1-5; D ambiguous. CDR1 is MNHEY, CDR2 SMNVEV, per germline (reference sequence). The CDR3 loop spans 16 amino acids. Trimming cost V 5 bases and J 3 bases, with 17 bases left between them. The chain's CDR3 is CASSPVPGMPNQPQHF. CDR3 in DNA: TGTGCCAGCAGTCCAGTTCCCGGGATGCCCAATCAGCCCCAGCATTTT.

This clonotype was seen repeatedly, ten times or more. This chain joins TRBV6-2 or TRBV6-3 and TRBJ2-2; D remains ambiguous. The CDR3 contains 12 residues. Germline lookup yields CDR1 MNHEY and CDR2 SVGEGT. The V gene lost 7 bases and the J gene lost 9 bases, with 12 bases spanning the gap. CDR3 DNA: TGTGCCAGCAAAAAGGGAAGCTGGGAGCTGTTTTTT. As protein: CASKKGSWELFF.

The chain joins TRBV27 to TRBJ2-7; 10 nucleotides match TRBD1. CDR1 is MNHEY and CDR2 is SMNVEV in the germline V gene (reference sequence). CDR3 length: 15 residues. V dropped 5 bases and J dropped 9; count of bases not matched to a gene: 13. The CDR3 DNA reads TGTGCCAGCAGTACCCTGGGACAGGGGATTATGAGGCAGTACTTC. Its protein product is CASSTLGQGIMRQYF.

The chain couples TRBV10-3 to TRBJ2-5; TRBD1 matches at 9 bases. Germline CDR1 reads ENHRY; CDR2 reads SYGVKD. The CDR3 has 14 amino acids. V lost 3 bases to trimming and J lost 3 bases; unmatched junction nucleotides: 2. CDR3 residues: CAISDGQGKETQYF. As DNA, the CDR3 is TGTGCCATCAGTGACGGACAGGGGAAAGAGACCCAGTACTTC.

This clonotype was counted at least ten times. The chain couples TRBV7-2 to TRBJ1-6; 10 bases fit TRBD1. The germline CDR1 and CDR2 sequences are SGHTA and FQGNSA. This CDR3 contains 17 residues. V dropped 5 bases and J dropped 3; count of bases not matched to a gene: 7. For the CDR3, the DNA is TGTGCCAGCAGCAAGATGGGACAGGGGCACTATAATTCACCCCTCCACTTT. Its protein is CASSKMGQGHYNSPLHF.

This chain joins TRBV4-2 and TRBJ2-2, with 8 bases identical to TRBD2. V dropped 0 bases and J dropped 5; count of bases not matched to a gene: 11. Germline V gene data show CDR1 as LGHNA and CDR2 as YNFKEQ. The CDR3 is 18 amino acids. CDR3: CASSQESVGLAGTGELFF. In nucleotides, the CDR3 is TGTGCCAGCAGCCAAGAATCTGTGGGGTTAGCGGGGACCGGGGAGCTGTTTTTT.

In its sample, this clonotype was seen a few times. The CDR3 nucleotides are TGTGCCAGCAGCTCCGACCGTGGGCCCACCTACGAGCAGTACTTC. Translated, it gives CASSSDRGPTYEQYF. The chain carries TRBV7-9 and TRBJ2-7; D not resolved. The V end lost 4 bases, the J end lost 2 bases, and 15 bases lay between the germline ends. Germline V gene lookup returns CDR1 SEHNR and CDR2 FQNEAQ (reference sequence). CDR3 length equals 15 residues.

There are a few counts of this clonotype. The genes are TRBV7-2 and TRBJ1-2; 9 nucleotides agree with TRBD1. The V segment lost 2 bases and the J segment 2 bases; nucleotides outside the gene matches: 6. The CDR3 consists of 16 residues. Germline V CDR1 and CDR2: SGHTA, FQGNSA. CDR3 DNA: TGTGCCAGCAGCTTACTTCGAACAGGGGGCAACTATGGCTACACCTTC. It is translated as CASSLLRTGGNYGYTF.

This chain connects TRBV19 to TRBJ2-1; 7 positions agree with TRBD1. This CDR3 contains 15 residues. V trimming: 5 bases; J trimming: 2 bases; junction bases outside the gene matches: 6. Germline-derived CDR1 and CDR2 are LNHDA and SQIVND (reference sequence). Here the CDR3 reads CASSPGGSAYNEQFF. CDR3 DNA sequence: TGTGCCAGTAGTCCAGGGGGAAGCGCCTACAATGAGCAGTTCTTC.

The chain employs TRBV6-6 and TRBJ2-1; TRBD1 is a possible D gene (6 bases). Deletions cut 7 bases from V and 3 bases from J, with 10 bases between. The CDR3 extends over 13 amino acids. Germline CDR1 and CDR2: MNHNY and SVGAGI (reference sequence). CDR3 sequence (DNA): TGTGCCAGCAACCCACAGGGCTACAATGAGCAGTTCTTC. Protein sequence: CASNPQGYNEQFF.

This clonotype was counted a few times. The rearrangement uses TRBV27 and TRBJ2-3; TRBD1 agrees at 8 bases. CDR1 MNHEY and CDR2 SMNVEV come from the germline V gene (reference sequence). Trimming removed 6 bases from V and 1 base from J; junction bases left unmatched: 3. There are 14 residues in the CDR3. As DNA, the CDR3 is TGTGCCAGCAGGCTACAGGGGGGCACAGATACGCAGTATTTT. It codes for CASRLQGGTDTQYF.

The chain couples TRBV7-8 to TRBJ2-3, with D perhaps given as TRBD1 or TRBD2 (5 bases each). The germline V gene has CDR1 SGHVS and CDR2 FQNEAQ. This CDR3 spans 16 amino acids. Deletions cut 4 bases from V and 0 bases from J, with 14 bases between. The CDR3 loop reads CASSWMGRESTDTQYF. CDR3 DNA sequence: TGTGCCAGCAGCTGGATGGGCAGGGAGAGCACAGATACGCAGTATTTT. The full variable domain, with the rest looked up from reference TRBV7-8 and TRBJ2-3, is GAGVSQSPRYKVAKRGQDVALRCDPISGHVSLFWYQQALGQGPEFLTYFQNEAQLDKSGLPSDRFFAERPEGSVSTLKIQRTQQEDSAVYLCASSWMGRESTDTQYFGPGTRLTVL.